A single sample is the source of the 10 T cell receptor beta chains below, sequenced in a study of CD8 T cells in Susac syndrome. After extraction with the RNeasy kit, about 0.45 to 1 ug of the RNA was reverse transcribed using random hexamers. TCRdb used MiXCR to reprocess the immunoSEQ multiplex PCR reads, holding one entry per CDR3 protein. Among around 99,000 distinct CDR3 sequences listed, less than 97% were seen once. Sequenced: CD4+ T cells from PBMCs. The receptors originated from a human donor in good health.

The chain combines TRBV28 with TRBJ2-7, with 7 bases fitting TRBD1. The CDR3 length is 11 residues. Trimming cost V 5 bases and J 13 bases; bases outside gene matches: 8. Looked up from germline, CDR1 is MDHEN and CDR2 is SYDVKM. The CDR3 nucleotides are TGTGCCAGCAGTCCGAGACAGGGATTCTACTTC. Encoded protein: CASSPRQGFYF. The full variable domain, completed using reference TRBV28 and TRBJ2-7, is DVKVTQSSRYLVKRTGEKVFLECVQDMDHENMFWYRQDPGLGLRLIYFSYDVKMKEKGDIPEGYSVSREKKERFSLILESASTNQTSMYLCASSPRQGFYFGPGTRLTVT.

The gene calls are TRBV25-1 and TRBJ2-7; D is perhaps TRBD1 (6 bases). Per germline, CDR1 MGHDK and CDR2 SYGVNS. V gave up 6 bases and J gave up 1 base, with 10 bases separating them. There are 13 residues in the CDR3. The CDR3 DNA follows: TGTGCCAGCAGAAAGACAGGTTCCTACGAGCAGTACTTC. This codes for CASRKTGSYEQYF.

This clonotype was picked up one time. This chain connects TRBV20-1 to TRBJ2-7; TRBD1 matches 9 bases. With 0 bases clipped from V and 4 bases from J, the junction kept 10 bases outside the gene matches. This CDR3 comprises 16 residues. The V gene's germline CDR1 is DFQATT and CDR2 SNEGSKA (reference sequence). This CDR3 is CSARDLFGQGQYEQYF. CDR3 nucleotides: TGCAGTGCTAGAGATCTATTCGGACAGGGGCAATACGAGCAGTACTTC.

The chain carries TRBV6-5 and TRBJ2-2; D remains ambiguous. Trimming removed 5 bases at V and 8 bases at J, with 12 bases between. Germline V lookup: CDR1 MNHEY, CDR2 SVGAGI. This CDR3 has 13 residues. CDR3 bases: TGTGCCAGCAGTAGACAAAGCTCGGGGGAGCTGTTTTTT. Translating gives CASSRQSSGELFF.

The chain combines TRBV7-9 with TRBJ2-5; weak D call: TRBD2 (5 bases). Trimming took 2 bases from V and 1 from J, leaving 8 bases between them. CDR1 and CDR2 (germline): SEHNR, FQNEAQ (reference sequence). This CDR3 has 14 amino acids. DNA for the CDR3: TGTGCCAGCAGCTTAACCAGCGGCCAAGAGACCCAGTACTTC. It specifies CASSLTSGQETQYF.

V usage is TRBV5-1 and J usage is TRBJ2-3; TRBD1 might be the D (5 bases). This CDR3 has 14 residues. The germline CDR1 and CDR2 sequences are SGHRS and YFSETQ. V was shortened by 1 base and J by 4 bases, with 10 bases between the two germline ends. This CDR3 reads CASSLRGQPDTQYF. DNA of the CDR3: TGCGCCAGCAGCTTGAGGGGCCAGCCAGATACGCAGTATTTT.

The rearrangement uses TRBV7-9 and TRBJ2-7; 8 nucleotides line up with TRBD1. J lost 4 bases, V lost 3 bases, and 8 bases had no gene match. Germline CDR1 and CDR2: SEHNR and FQNEAQ (reference sequence). The CDR3 totals 15 residues. CDR3 sequence reads: CASSFYPGGSYEQYF. CDR3 in DNA: TGTGCCAGCAGCTTTTACCCAGGGGGCTCGTACGAGCAGTACTTC.

CDR3 nucleotide sequence: TGTGCCAGCTCACCACCGGTCACCGGGGAGCTGTTTTTT. Amino acids: CASSPPVTGELFF. V usage is TRBV18 and J usage is TRBJ2-2, with D uncertain. CDR3 length equals 13 residues. The germline gives CDR1 KGHSH, CDR2 LQKENI. With 0 bases removed from V and 4 bases from J, the gap between germline ends came to 3 bases. The whole variable domain, remainder taken from reference TRBV18 and TRBJ2-2, is NAGVMQNPRHLVRRRGQEARLRCSPMKGHSHVYWYRQLPEEGLKFMVYLQKENIIDESGMPKERFSAEFPKEGPSILRIQQVVRGDSAAYFCASSPPVTGELFFGEGSRLTVL.

The chain uses TRBV19 and TRBJ1-5; D gene unclear. Germline loops: CDR1 LNHDA, CDR2 SQIVND (reference sequence). The CDR3 is made up of 16 amino acids. V lost 3 bases and J lost 6, with 18 bases in between. CDR3 coding DNA: TGTGCCAGTAGTATTGGGCAACAGAGGAAGAGTCAGCCCCAGCATTTT. Translated: CASSIGQQRKSQPQHF.

This clonotype has just one count. The germline gene is not matched at one end of the junction; a read error may be the cause. The chain has TRBV5-4 and TRBJ2-3; 13 positions agree with TRBD2. CDR3 size: 13 residues. Germline loops: CDR1 SGHNT, CDR2 YYREEE (reference sequence). CDR3 DNA sequence: TGTGCCAGCAGCCTCGGGACTAGCGGGGTTACGAGTTTT. It yields the protein CASSLGTSGVTSF.